The entry below gives a single T cell receptor (beta chain) sequence along with its context. Antigen: not known. The entry originates in a study of cytomegalovirus exposure and HLA in healthy donors. As for the study in general: A subsequent analysis reported that the 100 to 150 validation repertoires were produced on the same platform that had also been used for the 600 to 700 first-cohort repertoires.

The CDR3 is made up of 13 amino acids. Germline lookup yields CDR1 SGHVS and CDR2 FQNEAQ. V dropped 3 bases and J dropped 6 bases, with 8 bases sitting between them. Study-wide points: Cytomegalovirus association was assigned to about 180 TCR beta chains.

Repertoires were generated with immunoSEQ multiplex PCR, while TCRdb's copy carries only in-frame clones and drops some. The repertoire has 200,000 to 250,000 clones, roughly 84% of them found once; the top ten carry roughly 2%. The receptor was isolated from a woman aged 18 to 35 in good health and CMV-seropositive. The sequencing input was PBMCs. J is TRBJ2-2 and V is TRBV7-8, with a weak D call TRBD2 (6 bases). CDR3 residues: CASSLTSAGELFF. In DNA form, the CDR3 reads TGTGCCAGCAGCTTGACTAGTGCCGGGGAGCTGTTTTTT.